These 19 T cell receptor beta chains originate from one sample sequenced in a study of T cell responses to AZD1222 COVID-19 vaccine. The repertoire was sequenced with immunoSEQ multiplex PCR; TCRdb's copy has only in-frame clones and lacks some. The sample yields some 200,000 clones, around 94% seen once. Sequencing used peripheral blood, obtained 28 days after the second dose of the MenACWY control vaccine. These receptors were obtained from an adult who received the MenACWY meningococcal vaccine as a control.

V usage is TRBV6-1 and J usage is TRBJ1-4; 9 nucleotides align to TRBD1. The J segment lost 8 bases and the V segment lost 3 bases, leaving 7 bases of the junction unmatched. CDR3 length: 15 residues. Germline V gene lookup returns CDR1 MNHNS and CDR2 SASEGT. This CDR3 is CASSEGGQGREKLFF. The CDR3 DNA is TGTGCCAGCAGTGAGGGGGGACAGGGAAGGGAAAAACTGTTTTTT.

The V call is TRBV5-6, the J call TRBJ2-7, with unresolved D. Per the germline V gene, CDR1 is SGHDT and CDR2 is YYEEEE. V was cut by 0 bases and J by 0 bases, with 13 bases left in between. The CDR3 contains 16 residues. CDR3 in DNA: TGTGCCAGCAGCTTGGATGGTCAGTGGGACTCCTACGAGCAGTACTTC. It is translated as CASSLDGQWDSYEQYF.

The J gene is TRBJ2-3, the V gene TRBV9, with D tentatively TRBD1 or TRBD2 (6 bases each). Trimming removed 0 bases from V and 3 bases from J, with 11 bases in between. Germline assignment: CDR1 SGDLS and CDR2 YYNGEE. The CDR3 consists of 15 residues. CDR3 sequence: CASSVDGGPTDTQYF. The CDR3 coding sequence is TGTGCCAGCAGCGTAGATGGGGGGCCGACAGATACGCAGTATTTT.

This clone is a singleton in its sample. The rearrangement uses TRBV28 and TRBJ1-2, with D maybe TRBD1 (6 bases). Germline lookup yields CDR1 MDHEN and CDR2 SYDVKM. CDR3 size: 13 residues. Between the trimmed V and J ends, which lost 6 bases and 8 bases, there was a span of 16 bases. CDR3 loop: CASSNTGLQGYTF. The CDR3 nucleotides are TGTGCCAGCAGCAACACAGGGTTGCAAGGCTACACCTTC.

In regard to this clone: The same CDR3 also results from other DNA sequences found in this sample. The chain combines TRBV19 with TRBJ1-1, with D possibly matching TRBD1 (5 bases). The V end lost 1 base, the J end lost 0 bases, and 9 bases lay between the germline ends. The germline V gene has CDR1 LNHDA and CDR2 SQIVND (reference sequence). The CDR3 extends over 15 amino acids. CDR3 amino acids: CASSIGGIMNTEAFF. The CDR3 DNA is TGTGCCAGTAGTATAGGGGGCATCATGAACACTGAAGCTTTCTTT.

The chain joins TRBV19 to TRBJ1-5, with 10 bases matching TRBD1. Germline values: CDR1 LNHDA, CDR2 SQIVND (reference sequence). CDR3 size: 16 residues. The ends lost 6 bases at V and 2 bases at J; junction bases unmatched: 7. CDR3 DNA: TGTGCCAGTAGCTGGGACAGGGGTATGGGCAATCAGCCCCAGCATTTT. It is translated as CASSWDRGMGNQPQHF.

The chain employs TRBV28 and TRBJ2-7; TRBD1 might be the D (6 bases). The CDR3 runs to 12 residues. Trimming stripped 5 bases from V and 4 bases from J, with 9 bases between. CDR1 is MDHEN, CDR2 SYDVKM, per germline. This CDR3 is CASSLGQYEQYF. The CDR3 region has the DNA TGTGCCAGCAGTCTAGGACAGTACGAGCAGTACTTC. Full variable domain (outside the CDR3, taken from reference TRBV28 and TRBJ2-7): DVKVTQSSRYLVKRTGEKVFLECVQDMDHENMFWYRQDPGLGLRLIYFSYDVKMKEKGDIPEGYSVSREKKERFSLILESASTNQTSMYLCASSLGQYEQYFGPGTRLTVT.

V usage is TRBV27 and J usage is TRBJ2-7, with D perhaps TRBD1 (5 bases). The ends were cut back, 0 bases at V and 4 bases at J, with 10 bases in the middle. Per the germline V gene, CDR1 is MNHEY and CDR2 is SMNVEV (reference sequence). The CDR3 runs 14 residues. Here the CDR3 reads CASSLSASGYEQYF. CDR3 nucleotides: TGTGCCAGCAGTTTATCAGCCTCAGGGTACGAGCAGTACTTC.

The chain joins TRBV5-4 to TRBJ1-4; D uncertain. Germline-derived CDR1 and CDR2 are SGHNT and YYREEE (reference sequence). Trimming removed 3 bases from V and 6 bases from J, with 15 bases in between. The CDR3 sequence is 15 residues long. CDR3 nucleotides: TGTGCCAGCAGCTCCTCGGAGGAGTCTTATGAAAAACTGTTTTTT. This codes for CASSSSEESYEKLFF.

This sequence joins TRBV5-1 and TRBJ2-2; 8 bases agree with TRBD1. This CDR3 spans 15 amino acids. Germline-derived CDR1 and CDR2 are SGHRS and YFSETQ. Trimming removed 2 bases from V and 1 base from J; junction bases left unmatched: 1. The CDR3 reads CASSFTGGNTGELFF. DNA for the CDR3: TGCGCCAGCAGCTTCACAGGGGGGAACACCGGGGAGCTGTTTTTT.

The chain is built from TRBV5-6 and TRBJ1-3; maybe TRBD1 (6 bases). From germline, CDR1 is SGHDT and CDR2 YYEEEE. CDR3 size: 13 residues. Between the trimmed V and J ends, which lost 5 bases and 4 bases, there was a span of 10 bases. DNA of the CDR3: TGTGCCAGCAGAACAGGGTTCGGAAACACCATATATTTT. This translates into CASRTGFGNTIYF.

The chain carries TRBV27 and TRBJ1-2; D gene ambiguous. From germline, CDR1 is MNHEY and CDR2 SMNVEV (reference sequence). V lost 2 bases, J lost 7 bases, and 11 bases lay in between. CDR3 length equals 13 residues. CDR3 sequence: CASSLSIYSGYTF. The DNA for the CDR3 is TGTGCCAGCAGTTTAAGTATTTACTCTGGCTACACCTTC.

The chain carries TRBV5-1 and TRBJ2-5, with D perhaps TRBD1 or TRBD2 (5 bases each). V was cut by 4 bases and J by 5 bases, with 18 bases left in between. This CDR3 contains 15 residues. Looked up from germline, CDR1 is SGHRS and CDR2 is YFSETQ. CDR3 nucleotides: TGCGCCAGCAGCGTCCAAGGGACGGAATGGGAGACCCAGTACTTC. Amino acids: CASSVQGTEWETQYF.

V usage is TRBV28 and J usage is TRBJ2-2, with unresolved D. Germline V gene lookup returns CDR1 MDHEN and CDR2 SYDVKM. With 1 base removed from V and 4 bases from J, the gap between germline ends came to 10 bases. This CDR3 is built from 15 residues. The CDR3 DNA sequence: TGTGCCAGCAGTTTATTATTGTTTTTCACCGGGGAGCTGTTTTTT. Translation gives CASSLLLFFTGELFF.

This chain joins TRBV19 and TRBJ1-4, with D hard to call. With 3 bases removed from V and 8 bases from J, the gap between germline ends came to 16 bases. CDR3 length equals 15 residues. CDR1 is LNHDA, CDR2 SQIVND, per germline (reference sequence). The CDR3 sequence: CASSMGFSVGEKLFF. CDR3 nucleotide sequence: TGTGCCAGTAGTATGGGGTTCTCCGTAGGCGAAAAACTGTTTTTT.

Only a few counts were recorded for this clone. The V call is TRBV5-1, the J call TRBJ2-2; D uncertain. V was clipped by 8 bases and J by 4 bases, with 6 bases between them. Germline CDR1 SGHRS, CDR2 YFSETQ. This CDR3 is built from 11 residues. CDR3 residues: CASRATGELFF. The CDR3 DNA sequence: TGCGCCAGTCGCGCCACCGGGGAGCTGTTTTTT.

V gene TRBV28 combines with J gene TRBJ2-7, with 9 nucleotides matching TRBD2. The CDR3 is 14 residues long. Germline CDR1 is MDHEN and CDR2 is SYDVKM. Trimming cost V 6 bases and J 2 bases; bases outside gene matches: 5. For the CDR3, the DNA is TGTGCCAGCAGGCCAACTAGCGGGCCCTACGAGCAGTACTTC. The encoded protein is CASRPTSGPYEQYF.

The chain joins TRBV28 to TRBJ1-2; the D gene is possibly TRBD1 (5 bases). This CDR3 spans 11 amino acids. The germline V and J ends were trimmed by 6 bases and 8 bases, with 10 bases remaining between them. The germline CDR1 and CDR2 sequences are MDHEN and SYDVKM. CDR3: CASSPGLGYTF. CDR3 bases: TGTGCCAGCAGCCCAGGGTTAGGCTACACCTTC.

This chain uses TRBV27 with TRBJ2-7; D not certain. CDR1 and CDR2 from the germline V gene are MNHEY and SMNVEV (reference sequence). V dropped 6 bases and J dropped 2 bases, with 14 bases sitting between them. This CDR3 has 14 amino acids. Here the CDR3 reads CASRPPGITYEQYF. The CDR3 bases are TGTGCCAGCAGACCGCCAGGTATCACCTACGAGCAGTACTTC.